This T cell receptor beta chain was sequenced for a study of control samples from healthy donors and cancer patients. From germline, CDR1 is SGHDN and CDR2 FVKESK. After removal of 3 bases from V and 6 bases from J, the junction contained 17 bases not matched to a gene. This CDR3 is 19 amino acids long. Sequencing was performed with immunoSEQ multiplex PCR; in TCRdb, only in-frame clones are kept and a portion is missing. The sample contains roughly 370,000 clones, approximately 90% of which appear only once. The sequencing sample was made of PBMCs. This TCR derives from a middle-aged man with head and neck cancer. The chain uses TRBV14 and TRBJ2-1; 10 bases align to TRBD1. The CDR3 DNA follows: TGTGCCAGCAGCCACCAGGGGGCTTCCGGGACAGGGGACCCCAATGAGCAGTTCTTC. Protein sequence: CASSHQGASGTGDPNEQFF.